What follows describes a single T cell receptor (beta chain). The PCR was carried out with 60 Vbeta primers and 13 Jbeta primers. Assay: immunoSEQ multiplex PCR; the TCRdb copy retains only in-frame clones and omits some. There are nearly 80,000 clones in the sample; roughly 79% occur only once, and roughly 22% lies in the top ten. This entry comes from a study of cytomegalovirus exposure and HLA in healthy donors. V shed 2 bases and J 4 bases; nucleotides not matched to a gene: 4. CDR3 size: 15 residues. The germline V gene encodes CDR1 SGHDT and CDR2 YYEEEE. Material for sequencing was PBMCs. The TCR comes from a woman between 40 and 50 years old in good health and CMV-seropositive. The chain joins TRBV5-6 to TRBJ2-5, with 11 bases fitting TRBD2. This CDR3 reads CASSLRLAGRETQYF. The CDR3 nucleotides are TGTGCCAGCAGCTTACGACTAGCGGGGCGAGAGACCCAGTACTTC. The full variable domain, in which reference TRBV5-6 and TRBJ2-5 provide the parts outside the CDR3, is DAGVTQSPTHLIKTRGQQVTLRCSPKSGHDTVSWYQQALGQGPQFIFQYYEEEERQRGNFPDRFSGHQFPNYSSELNVNALLLGDSALYLCASSLRLAGRETQYFGPGTRLLVL.